Below are 8 T cell receptor beta chains sequenced from a single sample in a study of blood T cell repertoires in COVID-19. Assay used: immunoSEQ multiplex PCR; TCRdb lists only in-frame clones, some missing. The table includes hundreds of thousands of clones, around 85% detected once. The sample was peripheral blood. These TCRs come from a human donor in a cohort sampled during active COVID-19.

The V gene is TRBV5-4, the J gene TRBJ2-3; tentatively, D is TRBD2 (6 bases). The V gene lost 4 bases and the J gene lost 0 bases, with 9 bases spanning the gap. Germline loops: CDR1 SGHNT, CDR2 YYREEE (reference sequence). This CDR3 region has 14 residues. CDR3 nucleotides: TGTGCCAGCAGCGAGGCGGGGAGCACAGATACGCAGTATTTT. Its protein product is CASSEAGSTDTQYF.

This chain connects TRBV9 to TRBJ1-1; 7 positions agree with TRBD1. CDR3 length equals 16 residues. V trimming: 3 bases; J trimming: 2 bases; junction bases outside the gene matches: 10. CDR1 and CDR2 from the germline V gene are SGDLS and YYNGEE. The CDR3 region has the DNA TGTGCCAGCAGCGCCCATCGACAGGGCGGAAACACTGAAGCTTTCTTT. Amino acids: CASSAHRQGGNTEAFF.

The chain is built from TRBV5-6 and TRBJ1-3; D is unclear. Germline CDR1 is SGHDT and CDR2 is YYEEEE. The length of the CDR3 is 13 residues. V lost 2 bases, J lost 4 bases, and 7 bases lay in between. The CDR3 spells CASSFWAGNTIYF. The CDR3 region has the DNA TGTGCCAGCAGCTTTTGGGCAGGAAACACCATATATTTT.

Only a few counts were recorded for this clone. This chain connects TRBV25-1 to TRBJ2-4, with 7 bases fitting TRBD2. V shed 1 base, J shed 4 bases, and the junction held 7 bases outside the gene matches. In germline, CDR1 is MGHDK, CDR2 SYGVNS. The length of the CDR3 is 16 residues. In DNA, the CDR3 is TGTGCCAGCAGTGAATCCCCCAGCGGGAAGAAAAACATTCAGTACTTC. Residues: CASSESPSGKKNIQYF.

This clone was seen a single time. This chain joins TRBV10-3 and TRBJ2-1, with 7 bases matching TRBD2. The CDR3 length is 13 residues. In germline, CDR1 is ENHRY, CDR2 SYGVKD. V was pared by 8 bases and J by 8 bases, with 9 bases of the junction left unmatched. The CDR3 protein is CAIGAGEGDEQFF. CDR3 in DNA: TGTGCCATCGGGGCGGGGGAAGGGGATGAGCAGTTCTTC.

The chain combines TRBV9 with TRBJ2-7; TRBD2 agrees at 12 bases. After removal of 4 bases from V and 4 bases from J, the junction contained 6 bases not matched to a gene. This CDR3 has 15 amino acids. Germline-derived CDR1 and CDR2 are SGDLS and YYNGEE. CDR3 nucleotide sequence: TGTGCCAGCAGCCCCAGACTAGCGGGGGAGTACGAGCAGTACTTC. This sequence encodes CASSPRLAGEYEQYF.

The rearrangement links TRBV7-3 to TRBJ2-3, with D unresolved. Deletions cut 4 bases from V and 5 bases from J, with 7 bases between. This CDR3 comprises 12 residues. Germline values: CDR1 SGHTA, CDR2 FQGTGA. The CDR3 nucleotides are TGTGCCAGCAGCTCGCCGGGAGATACGCAGTATTTT. Protein product: CASSSPGDTQYF.

The genes are TRBV29-1 and TRBJ1-4; the match to TRBD1 covers 11 bases. The CDR3 runs to 13 residues. Germline CDR1 and CDR2: SQVTM and ANQGSEA. The V and J ends lost 6 bases and 6 bases, in that order; junction bases with no gene match: 3. CDR3 sequence reads: CSVGTGGYEKLFF. For the CDR3, the DNA is TGCAGCGTGGGGACAGGGGGGTATGAAAAACTGTTTTTT.